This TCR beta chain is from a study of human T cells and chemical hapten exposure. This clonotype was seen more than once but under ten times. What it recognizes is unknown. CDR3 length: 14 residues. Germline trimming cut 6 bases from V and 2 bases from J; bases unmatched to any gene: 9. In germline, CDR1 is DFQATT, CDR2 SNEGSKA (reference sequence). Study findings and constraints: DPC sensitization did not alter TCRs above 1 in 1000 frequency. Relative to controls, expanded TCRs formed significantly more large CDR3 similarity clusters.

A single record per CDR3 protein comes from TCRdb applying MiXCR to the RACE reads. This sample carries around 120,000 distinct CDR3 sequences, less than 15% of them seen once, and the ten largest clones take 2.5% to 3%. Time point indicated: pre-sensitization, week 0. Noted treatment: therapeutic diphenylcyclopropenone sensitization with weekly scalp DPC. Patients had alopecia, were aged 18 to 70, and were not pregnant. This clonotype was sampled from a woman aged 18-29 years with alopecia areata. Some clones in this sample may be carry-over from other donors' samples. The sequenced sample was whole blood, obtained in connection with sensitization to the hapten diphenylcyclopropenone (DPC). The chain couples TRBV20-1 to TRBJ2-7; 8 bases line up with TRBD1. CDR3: CSAKVQGQAYEQYF. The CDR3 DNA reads TGCAGTGCCAAAGTACAGGGACAGGCCTACGAGCAGTACTTC.